The rows below give T cell receptor beta chains drawn from one sample of a study of low-dose radiotherapy and immunotherapy resistance in tumors. TCRdb called the reads again in MiXCR, with one record for every CDR3 protein. The sample has some 60,000 distinct CDR3 sequences, approximately 26% seen once; the top ten hold 6.6%. This material consisted of PBMCs, taken before treatment. Source of these receptors: a male donor with rectosigmoid adenocarcinoma. The CDR3 runs from the conserved cysteine through the conserved F or W. Each record gives: clone size, V gene, J gene, D gene, CDR3 DNA, CDR3 protein. D genes are given only for firm matches. A row's size may be missing; if present it is once, few, many or a size class.

size: many; V: TRBV10-2; J: TRBJ1-5; D: TRBD1; DNA: TGCGCCAGCAGCTCGGCAGGGGGGGTTGGCAATCAGCCCCAGCATTTT; CDR3: CASSSAGGVGNQPQHF
size: -; V: TRBV28; J: TRBJ2-7; D: -; DNA: TGTGCCAGCAGTTTAGGCAGGATCTACGAGCAGTACTTC; CDR3: CASSLGRIYEQYF
size: -; V: TRBV18; J: TRBJ2-7; D: -; DNA: TGTGCCAGCTCACCAGCGGACGGCGTTTCCTACGAGCAGTACTTC; CDR3: CASSPADGVSYEQYF
size: medium-sized; V: TRBV28; J: TRBJ2-1; D: -; DNA: TGTGCCAGCAGCGACAGGCCCCACAATGAGCAGTTCTTC; CDR3: CASSDRPHNEQFF
size: -; V: TRBV5-1; J: TRBJ2-2; D: -; DNA: -; CDR3: CASSSAGGNTGELFFF
size: many; V: TRBV28; J: TRBJ1-5; D: -; DNA: TGTGCCAGCAGTTTGGAGGGCCTTCAGCCCCAGCATTTT; CDR3: CASSLEGLQPQHF
size: -; V: TRBV18; J: TRBJ2-7; D: -; DNA: TGTGCCAGCCGGGTCACGGCGGTCTACGAGCAGTACTTC; CDR3: CASRVTAVYEQYF
size: many; V: TRBV5-1; J: TRBJ1-4; D: -; DNA: TGCGCCAGCAGCTTGACAGGAGGAGGGGAAAAACTGTTTTTT; CDR3: CASSLTGGGEKLFF
size: many; V: TRBV20-1; J: TRBJ2-1; D: TRBD2; DNA: TGCAGTGCTAGAGAGCCTGGGACTAGCATCTACAATGAGCAGTTCTTC; CDR3: CSAREPGTSIYNEQFF
size: many; V: TRBV3-1; J: TRBJ1-4; D: -; DNA: TGTGCCAGCAGCCATCGGGGGGCGGGAGAAAAACTGTTTTTT; CDR3: CASSHRGAGEKLFF
size: few; V: TRBV5-6; J: TRBJ2-1; D: TRBD2; DNA: TGTGCCAGCAGCTTCCCCCGGACTAGCGGGAGTAATTGGCAGTTCTTC; CDR3: CASSFPRTSGSNWQFF
size: many; V: TRBV27; J: TRBJ2-3; D: -; DNA: TGTGCCAGCAGACCTAGGGCGTCCGGAAGCACAGATACGCAGTATTTT; CDR3: CASRPRASGSTDTQYF
size: -; V: TRBV19; J: TRBJ2-2; D: -; DNA: TGTGCCAGTAGTATAGCGACCCACACCGGGGAGCTGTTTTTT; CDR3: CASSIATHTGELFF
size: many; V: TRBV7-9; J: TRBJ2-7; D: -; DNA: TGTGCCAGCAGCTCTAGTAATGAAATCTTCTACGAGCAGTACTTC; CDR3: CASSSSNEIFYEQYF
size: -; V: TRBV14; J: TRBJ2-2; D: TRBD2; DNA: TGTGCCAGCAGCCAAGAAAGGACTAGCGGGAACACCGGGGAGCTGTTTTTT; CDR3: CASSQERTSGNTGELFF
size: many; V: TRBV29-1; J: TRBJ2-2; D: -; DNA: TGCAGCGGATACCGGGACGGCTCCAGAGCCGGGGAGCTGTTTTTT; CDR3: CSGYRDGSRAGELFF
size: -; V: TRBV5-6; J: TRBJ2-4; D: TRBD1; DNA: TGTGCCAGCAGCTTTTCGGGGGACAGGGAACTTTCCGCCAAAAACATTCAGTACTTC; CDR3: CASSFSGDRELSAKNIQYF
size: many; V: TRBV18; J: TRBJ2-7; D: TRBD2; DNA: TGTGCCAGCTCACCAGCCGGGACTAGCTACGAGCAGTACTTC; CDR3: CASSPAGTSYEQYF